The rows below give T cell receptor beta chains drawn from one sample of a study of shared clonotypes between healthy human individuals. Method: immunoSEQ multiplex PCR; TCRdb's copy keeps in-frame clones and lacks some. This sample yields about 2.3 million clones, of which 85% to 95% are seen a single time; about 0.41% belongs to the top ten. Sequencing was done on a sample of naive CD4+ T cells from PBMCs. These receptors came from a man in his late teens or twenties in good health. Some clones in this sample may be carry-over from other donors' samples. Each CDR3 is given with its conserved first and last residue. The D gene is left open where the match is weak. Where a row states a size, it is once, few, many or the class of an expanded clone; other rows omit it.

j_gene	abundance	d_gene	len	v_gene	CDR3aa	CDR3nt
TRBJ1-2	few	-	13	TRBV10-1	CASSETAEGGYTF	TGCGCCAGCAGTGAGACAGCGGAAGGGGGCTACACCTTC
TRBJ1-4	-	-	14	TRBV6-1	CATKTGSPEGKLFF	TGTGCCACCAAAACAGGGTCCCCGGAGGGAAAACTGTTTTTT
TRBJ1-2	once	-	13	TRBV4-3	CASSQGPTRGYTF	TGCGCCAGCAGCCAAGGGCCCACGCGCGGCTACACCTTC
TRBJ2-5	-	-	12	TRBV2	CASSAIPETQYF	TGTGCCAGCAGTGCCATCCCAGAGACCCAGTACTTC
TRBJ2-3	-	TRBD2	14	TRBV29-1	CSVLAGGPWDTQYF	TGCAGCGTACTAGCGGGAGGGCCTTGGGATACGCAGTATTTT
TRBJ1-4	-	-	13	TRBV7-6	CASSTWGNEKLFF	TGTGCCAGCAGCACTTGGGGTAATGAAAAACTGTTTTTT
TRBJ2-5	-	-	11	TRBV20-1	CSARLSGTQYF	TGCAGTGCTAGACTATCAGGGACCCAGTACTTC
TRBJ1-5	few	-	14	TRBV28	CASNSSPFNQPQHF	TGTGCCAGCAACTCGAGTCCCTTCAATCAGCCCCAGCATTTT
TRBJ2-5	-	-	16	TRBV5-1	CASSLGGEISQETQYF	TGCGCCAGCAGCTTGGGCGGCGAGATATCCCAAGAGACCCAGTACTTC
TRBJ1-6	-	-	13	TRBV6-5	CASHKDSNSPLHF	TGTGCCAGCCATAAGGACAGCAATTCACCCCTCCACTTT
TRBJ2-5	-	-	12	TRBV2	CASSLAKETQYF	TGTGCCAGCAGCCTCGCCAAAGAGACCCAGTACTTC
TRBJ1-3	once	-	13	TRBV28	CASRREPGNTIYF	TGTGCCAGCAGAAGAGAACCTGGAAACACCATATATTTT
TRBJ2-7	-	TRBD1	16	TRBV6-5	CASSYSVRDRGYEQYF	TGTGCCAGCAGTTACTCTGTTAGGGACAGGGGCTACGAGCAGTACTTC
TRBJ2-2	few	-	11	TRBV2	CASGLFGELFF	TGTGCCAGCGGTCTTTTCGGGGAGCTGTTTTTT
TRBJ2-7	-	-	15	TRBV5-1	CASSLAQGPSYEQYF	TGCGCCAGCAGCTTGGCACAGGGTCCCTCGTACGAGCAGTACTTC
TRBJ1-1	-	-	15	TRBV15	CATSRDFGSGTEAFF	TGTGCCACCAGCAGAGATTTCGGCTCAGGGACTGAAGCTTTCTTT
TRBJ2-1	-	-	15	TRBV6-5	CASSLGDVSYNEQFF	TGTGCCAGCAGCCTTGGGGACGTCTCATACAATGAGCAGTTCTTC
TRBJ2-7	-	TRBD1	15	TRBV28	CASSLSDRGLYEQYF	TGTGCCAGCAGTCTATCGGACAGGGGGCTCTACGAGCAGTACTTC
TRBJ2-1	-	-	13	TRBV19	CASSISEGEEQFF	TGTGCCAGTAGTATTAGTGAAGGGGAGGAGCAGTTCTTC
TRBJ1-2	-	-	15	TRBV28	CASSLAGALNYGYTF	TGTGCCAGCAGTTTAGCAGGGGCCCTTAACTATGGCTACACCTTC
TRBJ2-3	-	-	13	TRBV9	CASSPSSTDTQYF	TGTGCCAGCAGCCCAAGTAGCACAGATACGCAGTATTTT
TRBJ1-3	-	-	13	TRBV27	CASSTVSGNTIYF	TGTGCCAGCAGTACAGTCTCTGGAAACACCATATATTTT
TRBJ1-1	-	-	14	TRBV7-2	CASSLVQGGTEAFF	TGTGCCAGCAGCTTAGTCCAGGGAGGGACTGAAGCTTTCTTT
TRBJ2-7	-	-	14	TRBV23-1	CASSRIRSSYEQYF	TGCGCCAGCAGTCGGATCAGGAGCTCCTACGAGCAGTACTTC
TRBJ2-7	-	-	15	TRBV7-2	CASSLETWYVGEQYF	TGTGCCAGCAGCTTAGAAACCTGGTACGTTGGCGAGCAGTACTTC
TRBJ1-1	-	-	13	TRBV10-1	CASSQNRETEAFF	TGCGCCAGCAGTCAAAACAGGGAAACTGAAGCTTTCTTT
TRBJ2-1	-	TRBD2	17	TRBV28	CASSPGIVAGALGEQFF	TGTGCCAGCAGCCCAGGGATAGTGGCGGGAGCCCTGGGGGAGCAGTTCTTC
TRBJ2-7	-	-	14	TRBV28	CASSLPGPLSEQYF	TGTGCCAGCAGTTTGCCCGGGCCCCTTTCCGAGCAGTACTTC
TRBJ2-7	-	TRBD1	13	TRBV19	CASSRTGPGEQYF	TGTGCCAGTAGTAGGACAGGGCCCGGGGAGCAGTACTTC
TRBJ2-1	-	-	15	TRBV5-1	CASKESAGSYNEQFF	TGCGCCAGCAAAGAGTCAGCAGGCTCCTACAATGAGCAGTTCTTC
TRBJ1-1	-	-	10	TRBV6-6	CATNRVRAFF	TGTGCCACCAACAGGGTGAGAGCTTTCTTT
TRBJ2-7	-	-	13	TRBV6-1	CASRLKGIYEQYF	TGTGCCAGCAGATTAAAGGGGATCTACGAGCAGTACTTC
TRBJ2-3	once	TRBD2	16	TRBV10-3	CAIRPGLAGTTDTQYF	TGTGCCATCAGACCGGGACTAGCGGGGACCACAGATACGCAGTATTTT
TRBJ1-3	-	-	15	TRBV7-9	CASSYATGGLNTIYF	TGTGCCAGCAGCTACGCGACGGGTGGCTTAAACACCATATATTTT
TRBJ1-3	-	-	15	TRBV15	CATSRPGTTGNTIYF	TGTGCCACCAGCAGGCCCGGGACGACGGGAAACACCATATATTTT
TRBJ1-2	-	TRBD1	13	TRBV6-6	CASSRQGSDGYTF	TGTGCCAGCAGCCGACAGGGGTCGGATGGCTACACCTTC
TRBJ1-1	-	-	13	TRBV18	CASSASGNTEAFF	TGTGCCAGCTCAGCTTCAGGGAACACTGAAGCTTTCTTT
TRBJ2-3	once	-	13	TRBV7-2	CASSLKGGDTQYF	TGTGCCAGCAGCTTGAAAGGCGGGGATACGCAGTATTTT
TRBJ2-1	-	-	13	TRBV6-5	CASRFDSYNEQFF	TGTGCCAGCAGATTCGACTCATACAATGAGCAGTTCTTC
TRBJ2-7	few	-	14	TRBV19	CASSTGLNAYEQYF	TGTGCCAGTAGTACGGGACTGAACGCTTACGAGCAGTACTTC
TRBJ2-7	-	TRBD2	13	TRBV2	CASTLAGNYEQYF	TGTGCCAGCACCCTAGCGGGAAACTACGAGCAGTACTTC
TRBJ2-5	-	-	13	TRBV2	CASSVQGQETQYF	TGTGCCAGCAGTGTCCAGGGGCAAGAGACCCAGTACTTC
TRBJ2-5	-	TRBD1	16	TRBV18	CASSSLTGVSQETQYF	TGTGCCAGCTCATCACTGACAGGGGTCAGCCAAGAGACCCAGTACTTC
TRBJ1-1	once	-	15	TRBV6-5	CASSYSRRGNTEAFF	TGTGCCAGCAGTTACTCTCGACGGGGCAACACTGAAGCTTTCTTT
TRBJ2-1	-	-	16	TRBV6-1	CASSGHWRTSYNEQFF	TGTGCCAGCAGTGGCCACTGGCGGACCTCCTACAATGAGCAGTTCTTC
TRBJ2-1	-	-	13	TRBV9	CASSGRGLPEQFF	TGTGCCAGCAGCGGCAGGGGACTACCAGAGCAGTTCTTC
TRBJ1-3	-	-	16	TRBV5-4	CASSLGATSSGNTIYF	TGTGCCAGCAGCTTGGGAGCCACTAGCTCTGGAAACACCATATATTTT
TRBJ2-5	-	-	13	TRBV6-5	CASRGGGRETQYF	TGTGCCAGCAGGGGAGGAGGTCGGGAGACCCAGTACTTC
TRBJ1-5	-	-	13	TRBV10-3	CAISEDRWQPQHF	TGTGCCATCAGTGAGGACCGTTGGCAGCCCCAGCATTTT
TRBJ1-2	-	TRBD1	15	TRBV7-8	CASSPGTGRDYGYTF	TGTGCCAGCAGCCCTGGGACAGGGAGGGACTATGGCTACACCTTC
TRBJ2-1	-	TRBD2	16	TRBV28	CASSPPGLAGFNEQFF	TGTGCCAGCAGTCCCCCCGGACTAGCGGGTTTCAATGAGCAGTTCTTC
TRBJ2-7	-	-	15	TRBV18	CASSPTRVASYEQYF	TGTGCCAGCTCACCTACTCGGGTAGCGTCCTACGAGCAGTACTTC
TRBJ2-7	-	-	14	TRBV29-1	CSVAAGKIYYEQYF	TGCAGCGTTGCGGCTGGGAAGATTTACTACGAGCAGTACTTC
TRBJ2-3	-	TRBD2	16	TRBV7-9	CASSSLGLAVTDTQYF	TGTGCCAGCAGCTCCCTGGGACTAGCGGTCACAGATACGCAGTATTTT
TRBJ1-3	-	TRBD1	16	TRBV7-9	CASRNQTGDSGNTIYF	TGTGCCAGCAGAAACCAAACAGGGGACTCTGGAAACACCATATATTTT
TRBJ2-5	-	-	14	TRBV7-3	CASSPRAGRETQYF	TGTGCCAGCAGCCCTAGGGCAGGAAGGGAGACCCAGTACTTC
TRBJ2-4	-	TRBD2	16	TRBV4-1	CASSPASGIAKNIQYF	TGCGCCAGCAGCCCAGCTAGCGGAATAGCCAAAAACATTCAGTACTTC
TRBJ1-2	-	-	15	TRBV4-2	CASSPGTGFYVGYTF	TGTGCCAGCAGCCCAGGAACAGGGTTCTATGTTGGCTACACCTTC
TRBJ2-1	-	-	14	TRBV5-1	CASSLGENYNEQFF	TGCGCCAGCAGCTTGGGAGAGAACTACAATGAGCAGTTCTTC